This T cell receptor (beta chain) originates from a study of cytomegalovirus exposure and HLA in healthy donors. There are 11 residues in the CDR3. Germline-derived CDR1 and CDR2 are MNHEY and SVGAGI. The ends were cut back, 5 bases at V and 5 bases at J, with 4 bases in the middle. Only in-frame clones appear in the TCRdb table, and some are missing; sequencing was by immunoSEQ multiplex PCR. The sample includes about 350,000 clones, around 90% of them seen just once. The material sequenced was PBMCs. The genes are TRBV6-5 and TRBJ2-4; no clear D. The clonotype was recovered from a woman aged 25-40 years in good health and CMV-seropositive. The CDR3: CASSDQNIQYF. DNA for the CDR3: TGTGCCAGCAGTGACCAAAACATTCAGTACTTC.